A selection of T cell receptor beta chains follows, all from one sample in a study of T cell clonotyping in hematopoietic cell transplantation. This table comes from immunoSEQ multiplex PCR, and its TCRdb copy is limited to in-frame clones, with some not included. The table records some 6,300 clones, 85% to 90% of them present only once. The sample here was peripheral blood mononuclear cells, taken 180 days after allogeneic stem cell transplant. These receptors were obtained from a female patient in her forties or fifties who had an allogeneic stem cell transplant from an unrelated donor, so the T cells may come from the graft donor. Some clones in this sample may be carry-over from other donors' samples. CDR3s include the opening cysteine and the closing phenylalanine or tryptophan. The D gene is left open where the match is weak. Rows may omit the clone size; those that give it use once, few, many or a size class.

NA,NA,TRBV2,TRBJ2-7,CASSEEADPYEQYF,TGTGCCAGCAGTGAAGAAGCGGACCCCTACGAGCAGTACTTC
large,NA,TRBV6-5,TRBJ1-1,CASSSGMTEAFF,TGTGCCAGCAGTTCCGGGATGACTGAAGCTTTCTTT
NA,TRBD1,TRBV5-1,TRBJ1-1,CASGQQGANTEAFF,TGCGCCAGCGGACAACAGGGGGCGAACACTGAAGCTTTCTTT
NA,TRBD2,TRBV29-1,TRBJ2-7,CSFSRGREQYF,TGCAGCTTCTCACGCGGGAGGGAGCAGTACTTC
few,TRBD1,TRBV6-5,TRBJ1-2,CASRSGGDYGYTF,TGTGCCAGCAGGTCAGGGGGCGACTATGGCTACACCTTC
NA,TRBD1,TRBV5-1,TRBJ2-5,CASSLARGETQYF,TGCGCCAGCAGCTTGGCCAGGGGGGAGACCCAGTACTTC
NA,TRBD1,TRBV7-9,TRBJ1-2,CASSLLSGTGDPGYTF,TGTGCCAGCAGCTTACTTTCCGGGACAGGGGACCCTGGCTACACCTTC
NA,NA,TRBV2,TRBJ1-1,CASSRLNTEAFF,TGTGCCAGCAGCCGGCTGAACACTGAAGCTTTCTTT
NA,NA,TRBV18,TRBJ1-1,CASSPPSVNTEAFF,TGTGCCAGCTCACCACCGTCGGTGAACACTGAAGCTTTCTTT
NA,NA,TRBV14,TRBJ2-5,CASSQAPRETQYF,TGTGCCAGCAGCCAAGCTCCTCGAGAGACCCAGTACTTC
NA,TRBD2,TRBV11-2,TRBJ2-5,CASSRGGGVETQYF,TGTGCCAGCAGCCGCGGGGGGGGAGTAGAGACCCAGTACTTC
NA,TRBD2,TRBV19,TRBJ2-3,CASSGSLAGGIDTQYF,TGTGCCAGTAGTGGCAGCCTAGCGGGGGGCATAGATACGCAGTATTTT
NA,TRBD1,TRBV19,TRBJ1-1,CASKPGGRNTEAFF,TGTGCCAGTAAACCAGGGGGTCGGAACACTGAAGCTTTCTTT
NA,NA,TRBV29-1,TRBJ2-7,CSVAGGGQGSYEQYF,TGCAGCGTTGCGGGGGGGGGACAGGGAAGCTACGAGCAGTACTTC
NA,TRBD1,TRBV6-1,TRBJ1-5,CASSGQGAVQPQHF,TGTGCCAGCAGTGGACAGGGGGCGGTTCAGCCCCAGCATTTT
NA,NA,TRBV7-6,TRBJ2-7,CASSPTDGAYEQYF,TGTGCCAGCAGCCCGACCGACGGAGCCTACGAGCAGTACTTC
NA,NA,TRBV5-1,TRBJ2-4,CASSFGDPASDIQYF,TGCGCCAGCAGCTTTGGAGACCCGGCATCGGACATTCAGTACTTC
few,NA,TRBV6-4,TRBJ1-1,CASSFDGMEGAFF,TGTGCCAGCAGTTTTGATGGGATGGAGGGAGCTTTCTTT
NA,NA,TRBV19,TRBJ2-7,CASSITGISSYEQYF,TGTGCCAGTAGTATTACCGGGATTAGCTCCTACGAGCAGTACTTC
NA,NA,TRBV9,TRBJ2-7,CASSINPGAAYEQYF,TGTGCCAGCAGCATAAACCCCGGTGCTGCCTACGAGCAGTACTTC
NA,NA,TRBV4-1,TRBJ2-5,CASSQIRGAGYQETQYF,TGCGCCAGCAGCCAGATTCGGGGGGCGGGGTACCAAGAGACCCAGTACTTC
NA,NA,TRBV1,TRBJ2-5,CTSSQAGTRADRTQYF,TGCACCAGCAGCCAAGCCGGGACAAGGGCTGACAGGACCCAGTACTTC
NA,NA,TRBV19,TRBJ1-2,CASSIDWAGYGYTF,TGTGCCAGTAGTATCGATTGGGCCGGTTATGGCTACACCTTC
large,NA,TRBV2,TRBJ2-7,CASSALGYEQYF,TGTGCCAGCAGTGCATTAGGGTACGAGCAGTACTTC
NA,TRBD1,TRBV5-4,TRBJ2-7,CASSPGTGEQYF,TGTGCCAGCAGCCCCGGGACAGGCGAGCAGTACTTC
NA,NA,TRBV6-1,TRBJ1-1,CASSERRASEAFF,TGTGCCAGCAGTGAAAGGAGGGCTTCGGAAGCTTTCTTT
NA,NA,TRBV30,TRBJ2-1,CAWQRGGGLGQFF,TGTGCCTGGCAGAGAGGGGGGGGTCTTGGGCAGTTCTTC
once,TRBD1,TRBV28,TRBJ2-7,CASSLFGTGYVTYEQYF,TGTGCCAGCAGTTTGTTCGGGACAGGGTATGTGACCTACGAGCAGTACTTC
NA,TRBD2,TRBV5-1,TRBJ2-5,CASSPGLAGRQETQYF,TGCGCCAGCAGCCCGGGACTAGCGGGGAGACAAGAGACCCAGTACTTC
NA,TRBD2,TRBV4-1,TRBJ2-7,CASSQGIVRGRPYEQYF,TGCGCCAGCAGCCAAGGCATAGTGCGGGGGAGACCCTACGAGCAGTACTTC
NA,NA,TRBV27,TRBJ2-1,CASSLIGNEQFF,TGTGCCAGCAGTTTGATTGGCAATGAGCAGTTCTTC
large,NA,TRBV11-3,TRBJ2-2,CASSPRGYTGELFF,TGTGCCAGCAGCCCTCGGGGGTACACCGGGGAGCTGTTTTTT
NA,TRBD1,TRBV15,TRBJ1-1,CATSRDSGGQANTEAFF,TGTGCCACCAGCAGAGATTCTGGAGGACAGGCGAACACTGAAGCTTTCTTT
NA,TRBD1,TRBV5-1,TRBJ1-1,CASSLEWDSPTEAFF,TGCGCCAGCAGCTTGGAGTGGGACAGCCCCACTGAAGCTTTCTTT
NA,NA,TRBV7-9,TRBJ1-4,CASSLGFREGTNEKLFF,TGTGCCAGCAGCTTAGGGTTCAGGGAGGGGACTAATGAAAAACTGTTTTTT
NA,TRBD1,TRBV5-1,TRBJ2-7,CASSYLGQGAYEQYF,TGCGCCAGCAGCTATTTAGGACAGGGTGCGTACGAGCAGTACTTC
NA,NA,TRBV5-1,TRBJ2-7,CASSLGDPATYEQYF,TGCGCCAGCAGCTTGGGGGACCCCGCCACCTACGAGCAGTACTTC
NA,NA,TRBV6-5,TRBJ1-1,CASSTPGLINTEAFF,TGTGCCAGCAGTACCCCGGGACTGATAAACACTGAAGCTTTCTTT
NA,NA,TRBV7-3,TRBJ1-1,CASSSGPGTEAFF,TGTGCCAGCAGCTCGGGACCAGGCACTGAAGCTTTCTTT
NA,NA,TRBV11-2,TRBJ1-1,CASSLVPGSVGAFF,TGTGCCAGCAGCTTAGTACCAGGGTCCGTTGGCGCTTTCTTT
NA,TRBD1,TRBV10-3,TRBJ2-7,CAISESKPGQRYEQYF,TGTGCCATCAGTGAGTCGAAGCCGGGACAGCGCTACGAGCAGTACTTC
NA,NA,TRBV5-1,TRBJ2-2,CASSLGRGDWTGELFF,TGCGCCAGCAGCTTGGGAAGGGGGGACTGGACCGGGGAGCTGTTTTTT
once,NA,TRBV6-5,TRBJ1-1,CASRTRPNTEAFF,TGTGCCAGCAGAACGCGGCCTAACACTGAAGCTTTCTTT
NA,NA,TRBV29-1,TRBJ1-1,CSVQDTTVKGSTEAFF,TGCAGCGTCCAAGACACCACAGTAAAGGGGAGCACTGAAGCTTTCTTT
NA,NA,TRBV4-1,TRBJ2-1,CASSQEGGTYNEQFF,TGCGCCAGCAGCCAAGAAGGGGGGACCTACAATGAGCAGTTCTTC
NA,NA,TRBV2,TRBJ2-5,CASRGETQYF,TGTGCCAGCAGGGGGGAGACCCAGTACTTC
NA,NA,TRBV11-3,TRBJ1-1,CASSARGAEAFF,TGTGCCAGCAGCGCCCGAGGAGCTGAAGCTTTCTTT
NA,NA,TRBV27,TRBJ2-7,CASSLLEGHGEQYF,TGTGCCAGCAGTTTATTGGAGGGCCACGGCGAGCAGTACTTC
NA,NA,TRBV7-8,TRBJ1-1,CASSLVRMGARSSYTEAFF,TGTGCCAGCAGCTTAGTTCGAATGGGAGCCCGAAGTTCGTACACTGAAGCTTTCTTT
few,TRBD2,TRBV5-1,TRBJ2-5,CASSLGLAGGRETQYF,TGCGCCAGCAGCTTGGGACTAGCGGGGGGGCGAGAGACCCAGTACTTC
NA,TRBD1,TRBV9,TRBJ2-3,CASSLRDRTTDTQYF,TGTGCCAGCAGCCTCCGGGACAGAACCACAGATACGCAGTATTTT
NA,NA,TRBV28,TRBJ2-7,CASNSPGHKNYEQYF,TGTGCCAGCAACTCTCCGGGTCATAAAAACTACGAGCAGTACTTC
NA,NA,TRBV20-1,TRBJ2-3,CSAQDGDTQYF,TGCAGTGCCCAGGACGGAGATACGCAGTATTTT
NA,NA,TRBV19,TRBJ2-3,CASSGTKHTDTQYF,TGTGCCAGTAGTGGGACAAAGCACACAGATACGCAGTATTTT